These 20 T cell receptor beta chains were all obtained from the same sample, sequenced in a study of T cells in Graves' hyperthyroidism and ophthalmopathy. There were TCR beta CDR3 regions amplified from RNA transcripts. The HTBI set primed first-round TCR CDR3 RT-PCR. TCRdb fed the multiplex PCR reads into MiXCR, producing one record per CDR3 protein. The table has roughly 570,000 distinct CDR3 sequences, around 45% seen once. Material for sequencing was peripheral blood or thyroid tissue (not recorded which). Source of these receptors: a woman between 18 and 30 years old with Graves' hyperthyroidism.

This clonotype came up many times. The V gene is TRBV19, the J gene TRBJ1-6; D gene unclear. Trimming took 7 bases from V and 0 from J, leaving 13 bases between them. Germline CDR1 reads LNHDA; CDR2 reads SQIVND (reference sequence). The CDR3 covers 16 residues. The CDR3 DNA reads as TGTGCCAGTACCTCTGCAGGCGCCTCCTATAATTCACCCCTCCACTTT. Translated, it gives CASTSAGASYNSPLHF.

In regard to this clonotype: A much larger clone is a single base away; this may be a read error. The chain carries TRBV7-8 and TRBJ2-2; TRBD1 matches 7 bases. This CDR3 is 16 amino acids long. Germline values: CDR1 SGHVS, CDR2 FQNEAQ. Germline trimming cut 1 base from V and 5 bases from J; bases unmatched to any gene: 7. Written as DNA, the CDR3 is TGTGCCAGCAGCTTAGTTCGGAAACAGGGGACCGGGGAGCTGTTTTTT. Translated: CASSLVRKQGTGELFF.

Many counts were recorded for this clonotype. This rearrangement joins TRBV10-3 to TRBJ2-3, with D perhaps TRBD2 (5 bases). CDR1 ENHRY and CDR2 SYGVKD come from the germline V gene. V was pared by 6 bases and J by 1 base, with 11 bases between. This CDR3 contains 14 residues. CDR3 amino acids: CAIRDSQGTDTQYF. CDR3 nucleotide sequence: TGTGCCATCAGGGACTCCCAGGGCACAGATACGCAGTATTTT.

There are many counts of this clonotype. The V call is TRBV6-1, the J call TRBJ2-7; tentatively, D is TRBD1 or TRBD2 (6 bases each). CDR3 length: 14 residues. Germline CDR1 MNHNS, CDR2 SASEGT. V dropped 4 bases and J dropped 2 bases, with 12 bases sitting between them. Here the CDR3 DNA reads TGTGCCAGCAGTGGGGGGGACACCCCCTACGAGCAGTACTTC. This translates into CASSGGDTPYEQYF.

This clonotype was counted ten times or more. The rearrangement links TRBV7-9 to TRBJ2-2; D remains ambiguous. CDR1 is SEHNR, CDR2 FQNEAQ, per germline (reference sequence). The length of the CDR3 is 12 residues. Trimming cost V 11 bases and J 3 bases, with 10 bases left between them. In DNA, the CDR3 is TGTGCCCTTCTTTTGGACACCGGGGAGCTGTTTTTT. This encodes CALLLDTGELFF.

The chain combines TRBV10-3 with TRBJ2-7; D unresolved. The CDR3 contains 14 residues. Trimming cost V 6 bases and J 0 bases, with 12 bases left between them. The V gene's germline CDR1 is ENHRY and CDR2 SYGVKD. The CDR3 DNA reads as TGTGCCATCAGAAACATTGGGAACTCCTACGAGCAGTACTTC. Protein product: CAIRNIGNSYEQYF.

CDR3 in DNA: TGTGCCAGCAGCTTAGGGGGACAGGGTTCCTTCGTTGGTCAGCCCCAGTACTTC. This sequence encodes CASSLGGQGSFVGQPQYF. The chain recombines TRBV7-9 with TRBJ2-5; TRBD1 matches at 9 bases. The V and J ends lost 1 base and 9 bases, in that order; junction bases with no gene match: 18. Germline V gene sequence: CDR1 SEHNR, CDR2 FQNEAQ (reference sequence). The CDR3 covers 18 residues.

V is TRBV7-3 and J is TRBJ1-2, with D unclear. The germline gives CDR1 SGHTA, CDR2 FQGTGA. V was shortened by 5 bases and J by 8 bases, with 21 bases between the two germline ends. The CDR3 spans 15 residues. CDR3 DNA: TGTGCCAGCAGCCCTCGACCCCGATGGAGGGAGGGCTACACCTTC. Translation: CASSPRPRWREGYTF.

This sequence joins TRBV2 and TRBJ1-1; 9 bases match TRBD1. This CDR3 has 15 amino acids. Unmatched junction bases numbered 5, after V lost 5 bases and J lost 1 base. The germline V gene encodes CDR1 SNHLY and CDR2 FYNNEI. CDR3 loop: CASSNRDRENTEAFF. The CDR3 DNA reads as TGTGCCAGCAGTAACCGGGACAGGGAGAACACTGAAGCTTTCTTT.

In this sample, this clonotype turned up many times. The J gene is TRBJ1-1, the V gene TRBV4-3; D is unclear. The CDR3 runs to 15 residues. V was shortened by 1 base and J by 5 bases, with 14 bases between the two germline ends. Germline CDR1 is LGHNA and CDR2 is YSLEER. Here the CDR3 DNA reads TGCGCCAGCAGCCAAGTATCCTGGTTGGGTACTGAAGCTTTCTTT. Translation: CASSQVSWLGTEAFF.

This clonotype came up many times. The CDR3 is CASSSLEQNTEAFF. The CDR3 bases are TGTGCCAGCAGCTCATTAGAGCAGAACACTGAAGCTTTCTTT. The chain joins TRBV7-3 to TRBJ1-1; D call uncertain. V was cut by 4 bases and J by 1 base, with 10 bases left in between. The germline V gene has CDR1 SGHTA and CDR2 FQGTGA. The CDR3 sequence is 14 residues long.

This clonotype occurred many times. The V call is TRBV2, the J call TRBJ2-7; TRBD2 might be the D (5 bases). The CDR3 length is 15 residues. CDR1 and CDR2 from the germline V gene are SNHLY and FYNNEI. The V end lost 6 bases, the J end lost 2 bases, and 17 bases lay between the germline ends. For the CDR3, the DNA is TGTGCCAGCAGACTCGGACTGAGTGGAGCCTACGAGCAGTACTTC. Encoded protein: CASRLGLSGAYEQYF. The whole variable domain, filled in from reference TRBV2 and TRBJ2-7, reads EPEVTQTPSHQVTQMGQEVILRCVPISNHLYFYWYRQILGQKVEFLVSFYNNEISEKSEIFDDQFSVERPDGSNFTLKIRSTKLEDSAMYFCASRLGLSGAYEQYFGPGTRLTVT.

The chain couples TRBV5-1 to TRBJ1-2, with TRBD2 matching over 10 bases. The J call is doubtful: the DNA matches TRBJ2-4 better. The CDR3 has 15 residues. The germline gives CDR1 SGHRS, CDR2 YFSETQ. The CDR3 DNA sequence: TGCGCCAGCAGCTTGTCTAGCGGGAGCATGTACATTCAGTACTTC. Protein product: CASSLSSGSMYIQYF.

This clonotype was seen only a few times. V is TRBV6-1 and J is TRBJ2-7, with TRBD2 matching over 9 bases. CDR1 MNHNS and CDR2 SASEGT come from the germline V gene. With V trimmed by 8 bases and J by 1 base, 6 bases remained unmatched. CDR3 length: 14 amino acids. This CDR3 reads CASGAGGSSYEQYF. The DNA for the CDR3 is TGTGCCAGCGGGGCGGGGGGGTCATCCTACGAGCAGTACTTC.

This clonotype has at least ten counts. This chain connects TRBV4-3 to TRBJ1-2; D is possibly TRBD1 (6 bases). The CDR3 is 16 residues long. The germline V gene has CDR1 LGHNA and CDR2 YSLEER. Trimming pared 0 bases from V and 4 bases from J, leaving 15 bases between. CDR3 in amino acids: CASSQDRGGARYGYTF. As DNA, the CDR3 is TGCGCCAGCAGCCAAGATCGGGGGGGGGCTCGCTATGGCTACACCTTC.

For this clonotype: A much larger clone lies a single base off, so this may be a read error. The chain carries TRBV29-1 and TRBJ2-7; TRBD2 might be the D (6 bases). From germline, CDR1 is SQVTM and CDR2 ANQGSEA. The CDR3 runs 12 residues. The CDR3 loop reads CSAEGTPYEQYF. CDR3 nucleotides: TGCAGCGCTGAAGGGACTCCCTACGAGCAGTACTTC.

The V and J genes are TRBV20-1 and TRBJ2-5; TRBD2 matches at 9 bases. Germline lookup yields CDR1 DFQATT and CDR2 SNEGSKA (reference sequence). CDR3 size: 15 residues. The V segment lost 6 bases and the J segment 3 bases; nucleotides outside the gene matches: 11. In DNA, the CDR3 is TGCAGTGCCAGGGGCAGGGGACTAGCAGAAGAGACCCAGTACTTC. Translation gives CSARGRGLAEETQYF.

This clonotype was recorded many times. The chain recombines TRBV10-3 with TRBJ2-5, with 7 positions matching TRBD2. The CDR3 contains 15 residues. Per the germline V gene, CDR1 is ENHRY and CDR2 is SYGVKD. Trimming removed 7 bases from V and 3 bases from J; junction bases left unmatched: 11. The CDR3 loop is CAINSLCRGEETQYF. CDR3 coding DNA: TGTGCCATCAATTCCCTGTGCCGGGGGGAAGAGACCCAGTACTTC.

V gene TRBV15 combines with J gene TRBJ2-5; TRBD1 might be the D (5 bases). Per the germline V gene, CDR1 is LNHNV and CDR2 is YYDKDF (reference sequence). The CDR3 runs 17 residues. Trimming left V 0 bases short and J 11 bases short, with 25 bases between. CDR3 sequence reads: CATSRDIGTGSYNEQYF. The CDR3 DNA reads TGTGCCACCAGCAGAGATATCGGAACAGGCTCCTACAATGAGCAGTACTTC. The full variable domain, in which reference TRBV15 and TRBJ2-5 provide the parts outside the CDR3, is DAMVIQNPRYQVTQFGKPVTLSCSQTLNHNVMYWYQQKSSQAPKLLFHYYDKDFNNEADTPDNFQSRRPNTSFCFLDIRSPGLGDTAMYLCATSRDIGTGSYNEQYFGPGTRLLVL.

Only a few counts were recorded for this clonotype. The chain employs TRBV6-5 and TRBJ1-5; no clear D gene. The ends were cut back, 0 bases at V and 9 bases at J, with 15 bases in the middle. The CDR3 spans 15 residues. CDR1 and CDR2 from the germline V gene are MNHEY and SVGAGI. This CDR3 reads CASSYSSARPRPQHF. DNA for the CDR3: TGTGCCAGCAGTTACTCTTCAGCCAGGCCCCGGCCCCAGCATTTT.